Below are 27 T cell receptor beta chains sequenced from a single sample in a study of blood T cell repertoires in COVID-19. Repertoires were generated with immunoSEQ multiplex PCR, while TCRdb's copy carries only in-frame clones and drops some. The sample contains some 300,000 clones, more than 80% of which appear only once. Sequencing used peripheral blood. These TCRs come from a woman between 45 and 60 years old with COVID-19, enrolled during active disease.

Here the CDR3 DNA reads TGTGCCACCAGTCACAGGGGTAGCCTGGGGCAGTACTTC. Its translation: CATSHRGSLGQYF. This chain joins TRBV24-1 and TRBJ2-7; 7 bases line up with TRBD1. In germline, CDR1 is KGHDR, CDR2 SFDVKD. This CDR3 spans 13 amino acids. The trim removed 6 bases at V and 9 bases at J, leaving 10 bases unmatched.

This clone has only a few counts. V is TRBV19 and J is TRBJ1-1; TRBD1 might be the D (5 bases). This CDR3 contains 14 residues. CDR1 is LNHDA and CDR2 is SQIVND in the germline V gene (reference sequence). V was clipped by 5 bases and J by 4 bases, with 14 bases between them. The DNA for the CDR3 is TGTGCCAGTAGTCTTCCGGGACTTGCCACTGAAGCTTTCTTT. As protein: CASSLPGLATEAFF.

This clone was recorded a few times. The V call is TRBV19, the J call TRBJ1-2; 8 bases match TRBD1. CDR1 and CDR2 (germline): LNHDA, SQIVND (reference sequence). Trimming removed 4 bases from V and 5 bases from J; junction bases left unmatched: 6. The CDR3 contains 14 residues. CDR3 nucleotide sequence: TGTGCCAGTAGTAAGGGACAGGCTGAGTATGGCTACACCTTC. Its translation is CASSKGQAEYGYTF. The variable domain in full, completed from reference TRBV19 and TRBJ1-2, reads DGGITQSPKYLFRKEGQNVTLSCEQNLNHDAMYWYRQDPGQGLRLIYYSQIVNDFQKGDIAEGYSVSREKKESFPLTVTSAQKNPTAFYLCASSKGQAEYGYTFGSGTRLTVV.

This chain connects TRBV27 to TRBJ1-6, with D possibly TRBD1 on 6 matching bases. The CDR3 totals 15 residues. V lost 3 bases to trimming and J lost 10 bases, with 16 bases between them. Germline CDR1 MNHEY, CDR2 SMNVEV (reference sequence). CDR3 DNA: TGTGCCAGCAGTTTCGGGGGGCTTTCGGAATCACCCCTCCACTTT. Protein: CASSFGGLSESPLHF.

The V gene is TRBV19, the J gene TRBJ1-1; unclear D gene. With 3 bases removed from V and 8 bases from J, the gap between germline ends came to 7 bases. CDR1 is LNHDA, CDR2 SQIVND, per germline (reference sequence). This CDR3 contains 11 residues. The CDR3 DNA sequence: TGTGCCAGTAGTATGTTTCTGGAAGCTTTCTTT. Protein sequence: CASSMFLEAFF.

The chain is built from TRBV14 and TRBJ1-4, with D possibly matching TRBD1 (5 bases). The V gene lost 4 bases and the J gene lost 0 bases, with 12 bases spanning the gap. Germline V lookup: CDR1 SGHDN, CDR2 FVKESK. The CDR3 length is 16 residues. Here the CDR3 DNA reads TGTGCCAGCAGCCTATTAGGGGTTGCAACTAATGAAAAACTGTTTTTT. Protein sequence: CASSLLGVATNEKLFF.

The chain employs TRBV18 and TRBJ1-1; the D gene is possibly TRBD1 (5 bases). This CDR3 contains 15 residues. V was cut by 0 bases and J by 5 bases, with 13 bases left in between. Germline CDR1 reads KGHSH; CDR2 reads LQKENI. CDR3 sequence (DNA): TGTGCCAGCTCACCACCTGGCAGGGTGGGGACTGAAGCTTTCTTT. This sequence encodes CASSPPGRVGTEAFF.

The chain carries TRBV7-9 and TRBJ2-3; TRBD1 is a possible D gene (6 bases). Germline V gene sequence: CDR1 SEHNR, CDR2 FQNEAQ (reference sequence). V shed 7 bases and J shed 0 bases, with 11 bases lying between them. The CDR3 covers 14 residues. The CDR3 DNA reads as TGTGCCAGCACCCGGGACAAGAGCACAGATACGCAGTATTTT. It codes for CASTRDKSTDTQYF. Variable domain in full (rest from reference TRBV7-9 and TRBJ2-3): DTGVSQNPRHKITKRGQNVTFRCDPISEHNRLYWYRQTLGQGPEFLTYFQNEAQLEKSRLLSDRFSAERPKGSFSTLEIQRTEQGDSAMYLCASTRDKSTDTQYFGPGTRLTVL.

The chain combines TRBV6-1 with TRBJ2-2; maybe TRBD1 (5 bases). The CDR3 has 18 amino acids. Germline V CDR1 and CDR2: MNHNS, SASEGT. V was pared by 0 bases and J by 5 bases, with 19 bases between. CDR3 coding DNA: TGTGCCAGCAGTGAAGCATTGAGAAACAGGCAGTTTACCGGGGAGCTGTTTTTT. Its translation is CASSEALRNRQFTGELFF.

The chain joins TRBV7-2 to TRBJ2-7, with TRBD2 matching 14 bases. The germline CDR1 and CDR2 sequences are SGHTA and FQGNSA. V dropped 7 bases and J dropped 7; count of bases not matched to a gene: 9. The CDR3 is made up of 15 amino acids. The CDR3 bases are TGTGCCAGCAACTCGGGACTAGCGGGAGATCGAGAGCAGTACTTC. Protein: CASNSGLAGDREQYF.

J is TRBJ2-7 and V is TRBV2; D unclear. Trimming removed 6 bases from V and 4 bases from J, with 7 bases in between. The CDR3 sequence is 11 residues long. CDR1 SNHLY and CDR2 FYNNEI come from the germline V gene. The CDR3 DNA reads as TGTGCCAGCAGGGTAGCTTACGAGCAGTACTTC. Translated, it gives CASRVAYEQYF.

The chain is built from TRBV5-6 and TRBJ1-5, with a weak D call TRBD1 (5 bases). Trimming cost V 0 bases and J 13 bases, with 17 bases left between them. This CDR3 has 14 amino acids. Germline lookup yields CDR1 SGHDT and CDR2 YYEEEE. CDR3 loop: CASSLGRGFSNQHF. The CDR3 bases are TGTGCCAGCAGCTTGGGTAGGGGCTTCAGCAATCAGCATTTT.

The chain links TRBV6-4 to TRBJ2-1, with 14 bases aligning to TRBD2. This CDR3 region has 17 residues. The trim removed 7 bases at V and 8 bases at J, leaving 13 bases unmatched. Per germline, CDR1 MRHNA and CDR2 SNTAGT. CDR3 sequence: CASNGKKGTSGSYEQFF. Here the CDR3 DNA reads TGTGCCAGCAATGGCAAAAAAGGGACTAGCGGGAGTTATGAGCAGTTCTTC.

The rearrangement joins TRBV18 to TRBJ1-1, with no clear D. The ends were cut back, 3 bases at V and 1 base at J, with 9 bases in the middle. The CDR3 consists of 14 residues. From germline, CDR1 is KGHSH and CDR2 LQKENI. CDR3 residues: CASSPYARNTEAFF. In DNA, the CDR3 is TGTGCCAGCTCACCCTACGCCCGGAACACTGAAGCTTTCTTT.

This rearrangement joins TRBV5-8 to TRBJ1-5, with D perhaps TRBD1 (6 bases). This CDR3 spans 14 amino acids. Germline V gene lookup returns CDR1 SGHTS and CDR2 YDEGEE. V dropped 2 bases and J dropped 4 bases, with 10 bases sitting between them. The CDR3 nucleotides are TGTGCCAGCAGCTTTTTCGGACAGAATCAGCCCCAGCATTTT. Residues: CASSFFGQNQPQHF.

This chain uses TRBV5-1 with TRBJ1-4; a weak D match, TRBD1 (6 bases). Germline CDR1 is SGHRS and CDR2 is YFSETQ. This CDR3 comprises 15 residues. Trimming removed 0 bases at V and 7 bases at J, with 13 bases between. CDR3 in DNA: TGCGCCAGCAGCTTGGGCCTTAAGGACAGTGAAAAACTGTTTTTT. Its translation: CASSLGLKDSEKLFF. The variable domain in full, completed from reference TRBV5-1 and TRBJ1-4, reads KAGVTQTPRYLIKTRGQQVTLSCSPISGHRSVSWYQQTPGQGLQFLFEYFSETQRNKGNFPGRFSGRQFSNSRSEMNVSTLELGDSALYLCASSLGLKDSEKLFFGSGTQLSVL.

Only a few counts were recorded for this clone. The chain combines TRBV6-1 with TRBJ2-5; 8 nucleotides align to TRBD1. Germline V gives CDR1 MNHNS, CDR2 SASEGT. The V gene end was trimmed by 4 bases and the J gene end by 2 bases; junction bases not matched to a gene: 9. This CDR3 comprises 16 residues. CDR3 DNA sequence: TGTGCCAGCAGTGGGACAGGGAAGGTTAGACAAGAGACCCAGTACTTC. Its protein is CASSGTGKVRQETQYF.

The chain has TRBV19 and TRBJ2-1; 7 bases align to TRBD2. The CDR3 has 15 amino acids. The junction had 5 bases not matched to a gene; V was cut back by 6 bases and J by 0 bases. Germline values: CDR1 LNHDA, CDR2 SQIVND (reference sequence). CDR3 residues: CASSPGRSSYNEQFF. CDR3 DNA: TGTGCCAGTAGCCCCGGGAGGAGCTCCTACAATGAGCAGTTCTTC.

The rearrangement joins TRBV11-3 to TRBJ2-3; TRBD2 is a possible D gene (5 bases). The CDR3 spans 14 residues. Trimming shortened V by 1 base and J by 3 bases, and 8 bases separated the two germline ends. Germline V gene sequence: CDR1 SGHNT, CDR2 YENEEA. In DNA, the CDR3 is TGTGCCAGCAGCTTAGCTACGGGGACAGATACGCAGTATTTT. It is translated as CASSLATGTDTQYF.

V and J are TRBV11-2 and TRBJ2-7; the match to TRBD2 covers 14 bases. The CDR3 has 14 amino acids. V gave up 8 bases and J gave up 3 bases; unmatched junction bases: 3. Looked up from germline, CDR1 is SGHAT and CDR2 is FQNNGV. The chain's CDR3 is CASSGTSGSYEQYF. In DNA, the CDR3 is TGTGCCAGCTCCGGGACTAGCGGGAGCTACGAGCAGTACTTC. Full variable domain (remainder filled in from reference TRBV11-2 and TRBJ2-7): EAGVAQSPRYKIIEKRQSVAFWCNPISGHATLYWYQQILGQGPKLLIQFQNNGVVDDSQLPKDRFSAERLKGVDSTLKIQPAKLEDSAVYLCASSGTSGSYEQYFGPGTRLTVT.

The chain has TRBV7-3 and TRBJ1-3; 9 bases agree with TRBD1. V gave up 5 bases and J gave up 3 bases; unmatched junction bases: 8. CDR1 is SGHTA, CDR2 FQGTGA, per germline. This CDR3 spans 16 amino acids. CDR3 amino acids: CASSPGQGVDGNTIYF. The DNA for the CDR3 is TGTGCCAGCAGCCCGGGACAGGGAGTGGATGGAAACACCATATATTTT.

The rearrangement uses TRBV27 and TRBJ2-3, with unresolved D. Per the germline V gene, CDR1 is MNHEY and CDR2 is SMNVEV (reference sequence). Trimming took 2 bases from V and 8 from J, leaving 14 bases between them. The CDR3 is made up of 14 amino acids. This CDR3 is CASSLRLEYGTQYF. CDR3 DNA: TGTGCCAGCAGTTTACGGCTAGAGTACGGTACGCAGTATTTT.

The rearrangement uses TRBV18 and TRBJ1-1, with 9 bases lining up with TRBD1. Germline V lookup: CDR1 KGHSH, CDR2 LQKENI. The CDR3 is made up of 14 amino acids. Trimming removed 2 bases from V and 5 bases from J; junction bases left unmatched: 3. Here the CDR3 DNA reads TGTGCCAGCTCACCAACAGGGGGCGCGACTGAAGCTTTCTTT. Protein sequence: CASSPTGGATEAFF.

The CDR3 DNA reads as TGTGCCAGCGGGACTAGCGGCTACAATGAGCAGTTCTTC. Its translation is CASGTSGYNEQFF. The chain carries TRBV6-5 and TRBJ2-1; 11 bases agree with TRBD2. From germline, CDR1 is MNHEY and CDR2 SVGAGI. The CDR3 length is 13 residues. J lost 3 bases, V lost 8 bases, and 0 bases had no gene match.

J is TRBJ2-2 and V is TRBV7-8; the match to TRBD2 covers 10 bases. The CDR3 extends over 18 amino acids. J was trimmed by 5 bases and V by 2 bases; bases with no gene match: 11. Germline V CDR1 and CDR2: SGHVS, FQNEAQ. CDR3 residues: CASSLTSSGRALTGELFF. Written as DNA, the CDR3 is TGTGCCAGCAGCTTAACTTCCAGCGGGAGGGCCCTAACCGGGGAGCTGTTTTTT.

J is TRBJ2-3 and V is TRBV24-1, with TRBD2 matching over 8 bases. Germline V gene lookup returns CDR1 KGHDR and CDR2 SFDVKD. This CDR3 comprises 15 residues. Trimming cost V 5 bases and J 2 bases; bases outside gene matches: 5. The CDR3 loop is CATSGTSPTTDTQYF. The DNA of the CDR3 is TGTGCCACCAGTGGGACTAGCCCTACCACAGATACGCAGTATTTT.

The chain links TRBV9 to TRBJ2-3, with 10 bases that match TRBD2. This CDR3 has 16 residues. Germline CDR1 reads SGDLS; CDR2 reads YYNGEE. J gave up 5 bases and V 1 base, and 7 bases lay outside the gene matches. CDR3 nucleotide sequence: TGTGCCAGCAGCGTATTGAGCGGGAGGGCCGAAGATACGCAGTATTTT. It translates to CASSVLSGRAEDTQYF.